One and the same sample provided the 20 T cell receptor beta chains below, sequenced in a study of T-cell memory formation after mild COVID-19. Each CDR3 protein is one row after TCRdb ran MiXCR on the 5' RACE reads. This sample has tens of thousands of distinct CDR3 sequences; around 25% occur once, and the top ten carry 42%. The sample comprised PBMCs or a T cell subset sorted from them (not recorded which). The receptor source for this set is a man in his late teens or twenties who had mild COVID-19 (a few samples of this study predate the infection). Cell type and time point are not known.

The chain combines TRBV12-5 with TRBJ1-2; 9 bases are shared with TRBD1. Trimming removed 6 bases from V and 6 bases from J; junction bases left unmatched: 5. The germline V gene has CDR1 LGHNT and CDR2 FRNRAP. The CDR3 has 13 amino acids. DNA of the CDR3: TGTGCTAGTGGCTATACAGGGGGCGATGGCTACACCTTC. The encoded protein is CASGYTGGDGYTF.

This clonotype was observed many times. The chain carries TRBV6-5 and TRBJ1-5; D is undetermined. Trimming took off 0 bases at V and 2 bases at J, with 14 bases between the two ends. From germline, CDR1 is MNHEY and CDR2 SVGAGI. The CDR3 extends over 17 amino acids. CDR3 DNA: TGTGCCAGCAGTTACTCGTTCCCCCCTGGGGGCAATCAGCCCCAGCATTTT. It translates to CASSYSFPPGGNQPQHF.

The chain couples TRBV10-2 to TRBJ2-5; D is uncertain. The CDR3 totals 12 residues. V lost 5 bases and J 4 bases, leaving 8 bases between the germline ends. Per germline, CDR1 WSHSY and CDR2 SAAADI. CDR3 in DNA: TGCGCCAGCAGTACCCTTCTAGAGACCCAGTACTTC. Its protein product is CASSTLLETQYF.

J is TRBJ2-5 and V is TRBV5-5, with D unresolved. Per the germline V gene, CDR1 is SGHKS and CDR2 is YYEKEE (reference sequence). This CDR3 is 14 amino acids long. Trimming cost V 0 bases and J 0 bases, with 6 bases left between them. As DNA, the CDR3 is TGTGCCAGCAGCTTGGCTGACTACCAAGAGACCCAGTACTTC. Its translation: CASSLADYQETQYF.

The chain links TRBV5-1 to TRBJ1-1; 11 positions match TRBD1. This CDR3 is built from 15 residues. Trimming cost V 6 bases and J 5 bases; bases outside gene matches: 9. CDR1 and CDR2 from the germline V gene are SGHRS and YFSETQ. The CDR3 sequence is CASISGQGASTEAFF. CDR3 nucleotide sequence: TGCGCCAGCATCTCTGGACAGGGGGCTAGTACTGAAGCTTTCTTT.

This clonotype was seen a few times. The chain employs TRBV2 and TRBJ1-2, with a tentative D call TRBD1 (5 bases). With 7 bases removed from V and 4 bases from J, the gap between germline ends came to 16 bases. Germline V lookup: CDR1 SNHLY, CDR2 FYNNEI. The CDR3 runs 14 residues. CDR3 residues: CASIPPDGGYGYTF. DNA for the CDR3: TGTGCCAGCATCCCGCCCGACGGGGGCTATGGCTACACCTTC. Full variable domain (outside the CDR3, taken from reference TRBV2 and TRBJ1-2): EPEVTQTPSHQVTQMGQEVILRCVPISNHLYFYWYRQILGQKVEFLVSFYNNEISEKSEIFDDQFSVERPDGSNFTLKIRSTKLEDSAMYFCASIPPDGGYGYTFGSGTRLTVV.

The chain has TRBV7-9 and TRBJ2-5; D tentatively reads TRBD1 or TRBD2 (6 bases each). Germline V gene data show CDR1 as SEHNR and CDR2 as FQNEAQ (reference sequence). The CDR3 is made up of 17 amino acids. Between the trimmed V and J ends, which lost 2 bases and 5 bases, there was a span of 21 bases. The CDR3 sequence is CASSLNPPGARSETQYF. The CDR3 DNA is TGTGCCAGCAGCTTAAATCCCCCGGGGGCTCGTTCCGAGACCCAGTACTTC.

This clonotype has just a few counts. This chain links TRBV6-6 with TRBJ2-1, with D unresolved. The CDR3 runs to 12 residues. Germline CDR1 reads MNHNY; CDR2 reads SVGAGI (reference sequence). Trimming pared 10 bases from V and 3 bases from J, leaving 10 bases between. CDR3 sequence reads: CATRLDYNEQFF. The CDR3 nucleotides read TGTGCCACCAGGCTTGACTACAATGAGCAGTTCTTC.

This clonotype turned up a few times. The rearrangement links TRBV11-2 to TRBJ2-5; possibly TRBD2 for D (6 bases). V was clipped by 9 bases and J by 5 bases, with 10 bases between them. The V gene's germline CDR1 is SGHAT and CDR2 FQNNGV. CDR3 length: 11 residues. This chain's CDR3 is CASSGMETQYF. CDR3 nucleotide sequence: TGTGCCAGTAGCGGTATGGAGACCCAGTACTTC.

The chain employs TRBV4-2 and TRBJ2-7, with D maybe TRBD1 (5 bases). Germline V lookup: CDR1 LGHNA, CDR2 YNFKEQ. This CDR3 region has 14 residues. Deletions cut 5 bases from V and 3 bases from J, with 14 bases between. The DNA for the CDR3 is TGTGCCAGCAGCACCCTCGACAGATACTACGAGCAGTACTTC. Encoded protein: CASSTLDRYYEQYF.

This chain links TRBV4-1 with TRBJ2-1, with 7 nucleotides matching TRBD2. V was pared by 5 bases and J by 7 bases, with 20 bases of the junction left unmatched. This CDR3 comprises 18 residues. Germline assignment: CDR1 MGHRA and CDR2 YSYEKL. The CDR3 nucleotides are TGCGCCAGCAGCGAACGACACCCGGGGGGAGAGAGGAAGAATGAGCAGTTCTTC. Translation gives CASSERHPGGERKNEQFF.

This clonotype has only a few counts. The J gene is TRBJ2-1, the V gene TRBV9; D might be TRBD1 or TRBD2, each matching 5 bases. The length of the CDR3 is 16 residues. The ends were cut back, 4 bases at V and 2 bases at J, with 16 bases in the middle. Germline CDR1 and CDR2: SGDLS and YYNGEE. DNA for the CDR3: TGTGCCAGCAGCACCACGAGGGGTAGCGCCTACAATGAGCAGTTCTTC. Amino acid sequence: CASSTTRGSAYNEQFF.

V and J are TRBV29-1 and TRBJ1-1, with 8 bases identical to TRBD1. V was clipped by 4 bases and J by 4 bases; unmatched bases: 11. CDR1 SQVTM and CDR2 ANQGSEA come from the germline V gene. The CDR3 is made up of 15 amino acids. CDR3 coding DNA: TGCAGCGTTGTACCCCAGGGGGCGCTGGGCACTGAAGCTTTCTTT. This sequence encodes CSVVPQGALGTEAFF.

This chain joins TRBV7-9 and TRBJ1-1, with no clear D. CDR3 length: 11 residues. V gave up 7 bases and J gave up 7 bases, with 10 bases separating them. The germline CDR1 and CDR2 sequences are SEHNR and FQNEAQ (reference sequence). In DNA form, the CDR3 reads TGTGCCAGCACCCGGAGGAGTGAAGCTTTCTTT. Translating it yields CASTRRSEAFF. Full variable domain (remainder filled in from reference TRBV7-9 and TRBJ1-1): DTGVSQNPRHKITKRGQNVTFRCDPISEHNRLYWYRQTLGQGPEFLTYFQNEAQLEKSRLLSDRFSAERPKGSFSTLEIQRTEQGDSAMYLCASTRRSEAFFGQGTRLTVV.

This clonotype is deemed medium-sized. The chain couples TRBV7-8 to TRBJ1-5, with TRBD1 as a possible D gene (6 bases). CDR1 and CDR2 from the germline V gene are SGHVS and FQNEAQ. This CDR3 contains 16 residues. V gave up 1 base and J gave up 4 bases, with 14 bases separating them. CDR3 DNA: TGTGCCAGCAGCTTAGTGGGGGCGGACGGAAATCAGCCCCAGCATTTT. Translation: CASSLVGADGNQPQHF.

This clonotype was seen more than once but under ten times. The chain combines TRBV10-3 with TRBJ2-7; 7 bases agree with TRBD1. V lost 3 bases to trimming and J lost 3 bases; unmatched junction nucleotides: 5. Germline lookup yields CDR1 ENHRY and CDR2 SYGVKD. The CDR3 has 14 amino acids. The CDR3 nucleotides are TGTGCCATCAGTGAAGGGACAGAGCTCTACGAGCAGTACTTC. Encoded protein: CAISEGTELYEQYF.

A few counts support this clonotype. The V gene is TRBV9, the J gene TRBJ2-3; D remains ambiguous. The CDR3 loop spans 13 amino acids. With 0 bases removed from V and 5 bases from J, the gap between germline ends came to 7 bases. Germline V gene lookup returns CDR1 SGDLS and CDR2 YYNGEE. CDR3 coding DNA: TGTGCCAGCAGCGTAGTCTCGCTAGATACGCAGTATTTT. As protein: CASSVVSLDTQYF. Using reference TRBV9 and TRBJ2-3 for the parts outside the CDR3, the full variable domain is DSGVTQTPKHLITATGQRVTLRCSPRSGDLSVYWYQQSLDQGLQFLIQYYNGEERAKGNILERFSAQQFPDLHSELNLSSLELGDSALYFCASSVVSLDTQYFGPGTRLTVL.

This clonotype was picked up a small number of times. The rearrangement links TRBV24-1 to TRBJ2-2; D remains ambiguous. CDR1 is KGHDR and CDR2 is SFDVKD in the germline V gene. V lost 5 bases to trimming and J lost 3 bases, with 9 bases between them. The CDR3 is made up of 14 amino acids. The CDR3 loop reads CATSAELDTGELFF. The CDR3 DNA follows: TGTGCCACCAGTGCAGAGTTGGACACCGGGGAGCTGTTTTTT.

The CDR3 region has the DNA TGTGCCAGCAGCCGGACAGGGCCGAGTTCCTACAATGAGCAGTTCTTC. This encodes CASSRTGPSSYNEQFF. This rearrangement joins TRBV7-2 to TRBJ2-1; 8 bases match TRBD1. Trimming cost V 5 bases and J 1 base; bases outside gene matches: 7. The CDR3 has 16 residues. The germline CDR1 and CDR2 sequences are SGHTA and FQGNSA.

The chain recombines TRBV6-2 or TRBV6-3 with TRBJ1-5; possible D gene TRBD1, 6 bases. The CDR3 loop spans 13 amino acids. CDR1 MNHEY and CDR2 SVGEGT come from the germline V gene. Trimming cost V 4 bases and J 5 bases, with 9 bases left between them. CDR3 region: CASSLNRDQPQHF. CDR3 DNA sequence: TGTGCCAGCAGTTTAAACAGGGATCAGCCCCAGCATTTT.